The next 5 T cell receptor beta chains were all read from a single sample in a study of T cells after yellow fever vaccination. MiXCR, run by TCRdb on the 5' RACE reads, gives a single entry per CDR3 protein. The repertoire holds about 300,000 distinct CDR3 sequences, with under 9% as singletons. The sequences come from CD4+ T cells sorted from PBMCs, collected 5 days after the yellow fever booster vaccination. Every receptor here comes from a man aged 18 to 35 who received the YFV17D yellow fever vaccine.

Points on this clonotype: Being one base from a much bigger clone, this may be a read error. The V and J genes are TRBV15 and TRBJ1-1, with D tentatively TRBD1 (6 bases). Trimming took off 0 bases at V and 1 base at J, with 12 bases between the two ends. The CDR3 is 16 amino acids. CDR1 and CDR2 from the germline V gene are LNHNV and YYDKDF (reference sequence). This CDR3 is CATSRDRGHGNTEAFF. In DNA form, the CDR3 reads TGTGCCACCAGCAGAGATAGGGGACATGGGAACACTGAAGCTTTCTTT. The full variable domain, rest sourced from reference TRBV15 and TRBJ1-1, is DAMVIQNPRYQVTQFGKPVTLSCSQTLNHNVMYWYQQKSSQAPKLLFHYYDKDFNNEADTPDNFQSRRPNTSFCFLDIRSPGLGDTAMYLCATSRDRGHGNTEAFFGQGTRLTVV.

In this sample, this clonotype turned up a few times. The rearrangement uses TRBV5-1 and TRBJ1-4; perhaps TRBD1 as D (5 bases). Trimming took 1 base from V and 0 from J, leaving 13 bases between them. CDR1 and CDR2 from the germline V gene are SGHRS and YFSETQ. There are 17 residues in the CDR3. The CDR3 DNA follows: TGCGCCAGCAGCTTGATCGGGGCAGCGGCAACTAATGAAAAACTGTTTTTT. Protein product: CASSLIGAAATNEKLFF.

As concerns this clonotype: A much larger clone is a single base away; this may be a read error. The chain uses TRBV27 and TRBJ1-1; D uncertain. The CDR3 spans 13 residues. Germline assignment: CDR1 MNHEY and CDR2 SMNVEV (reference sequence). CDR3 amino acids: CASMEQTNAEAFF. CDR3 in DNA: TGTGCCAGCATGGAACAGACGAACGCTGAAGCTTTCTTT.

The CDR3 DNA reads as TGTGCCAGCAGTTTTCCCGGGACAAGTGGGGAAAAACTGTTTTTT. Translated: CASSFPGTSGEKLFF. The rearrangement links TRBV6-6 to TRBJ1-4; a weak D match, TRBD1 (6 bases). Germline V gene data show CDR1 as MNHNY and CDR2 as SVGAGI (reference sequence). CDR3 length: 15 residues. V lost 4 bases, J lost 8 bases, and 17 bases lay in between.

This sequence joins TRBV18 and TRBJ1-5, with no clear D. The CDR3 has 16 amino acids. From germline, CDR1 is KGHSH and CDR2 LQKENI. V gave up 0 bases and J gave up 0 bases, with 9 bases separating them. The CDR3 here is CASSPPSGNSNQPQHF. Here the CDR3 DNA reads TGTGCCAGCTCACCACCGTCCGGGAATAGCAATCAGCCCCAGCATTTT. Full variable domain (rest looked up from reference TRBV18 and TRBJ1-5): NAGVMQNPRHLVRRRGQEARLRCSPMKGHSHVYWYRQLPEEGLKFMVYLQKENIIDESGMPKERFSAEFPKEGPSILRIQQVVRGDSAAYFCASSPPSGNSNQPQHFGDGTRLSIL.